These 5 T cell receptor beta chains originate from one sample sequenced in a study of T cells after yellow fever vaccination. TCRdb analysed the 5' RACE reads with MiXCR anew, one entry per CDR3 protein. The data contain about 110,000 distinct CDR3 sequences, 8.4% of them seen just once; the ten biggest clones take up 25%. Material: CD8+ T cells sorted from PBMCs, obtained 45 days after the yellow fever booster vaccination. All receptors derive from a man aged 25 to 40 who received the YFV17D yellow fever vaccine.

This clonotype came up many times. The chain has TRBV15 and TRBJ2-5; D is uncertain. Between the trimmed V and J ends, which lost 4 bases and 5 bases, there was a span of 17 bases. Germline V gives CDR1 LNHNV, CDR2 YYDKDF (reference sequence). This CDR3 comprises 15 residues. The CDR3 nucleotides are TGTGCCACCAGCACTGGATCGTCCCCAACGGAGACCCAGTACTTC. Its translation: CATSTGSSPTETQYF.

This clonotype was seen ten or more times. The chain combines TRBV7-9 with TRBJ1-6; 10 bases line up with TRBD1. J was trimmed by 7 bases and V by 4 bases; bases with no gene match: 4. This CDR3 region has 15 residues. CDR1 SEHNR and CDR2 FQNEAQ come from the germline V gene (reference sequence). CDR3 nucleotide sequence: TGTGCCAGCAGCTCGGGACAGGGGTGGAATTCACCCCTCCACTTT. Translating gives CASSSGQGWNSPLHF.

This clonotype appeared many times. V is TRBV20-1 and J is TRBJ1-1, with D uncertain. V shed 3 bases and J shed 6 bases, with 14 bases lying between them. CDR1 and CDR2 (germline): DFQATT, SNEGSKA (reference sequence). The CDR3 totals 13 residues. The CDR3 region has the DNA TGCAGTGCTAGTTTGGGTTTGGGAGCTGAAGCTTTCTTT. Amino acids: CSASLGLGAEAFF.

This clonotype has at least ten counts. J is TRBJ2-7 and V is TRBV7-9; 8 positions agree with TRBD1. The CDR3 length is 14 residues. The germline CDR1 and CDR2 sequences are SEHNR and FQNEAQ (reference sequence). The junction had 5 bases not matched to a gene; V was cut back by 1 base and J by 6 bases. CDR3 residues: CASSLGTGLGEQYF. The CDR3 DNA reads TGTGCCAGCAGCTTAGGGACAGGGCTTGGCGAGCAGTACTTC.

As to this clonotype: A much larger clone differs by one base, so this may be a read error. The rearrangement links TRBV20-1 to TRBJ2-7; D is unclear. The CDR3 consists of 13 residues. Germline CDR1 reads DFQATT; CDR2 reads SNEGSKA (reference sequence). Trimming took off 2 bases at V and 10 bases at J, with 18 bases between the two ends. In DNA form, the CDR3 reads TGCAGTGCTAGACCTAGAAGTGGGTGGGAACAGTACTTC. Protein: CSARPRSGWEQYF.